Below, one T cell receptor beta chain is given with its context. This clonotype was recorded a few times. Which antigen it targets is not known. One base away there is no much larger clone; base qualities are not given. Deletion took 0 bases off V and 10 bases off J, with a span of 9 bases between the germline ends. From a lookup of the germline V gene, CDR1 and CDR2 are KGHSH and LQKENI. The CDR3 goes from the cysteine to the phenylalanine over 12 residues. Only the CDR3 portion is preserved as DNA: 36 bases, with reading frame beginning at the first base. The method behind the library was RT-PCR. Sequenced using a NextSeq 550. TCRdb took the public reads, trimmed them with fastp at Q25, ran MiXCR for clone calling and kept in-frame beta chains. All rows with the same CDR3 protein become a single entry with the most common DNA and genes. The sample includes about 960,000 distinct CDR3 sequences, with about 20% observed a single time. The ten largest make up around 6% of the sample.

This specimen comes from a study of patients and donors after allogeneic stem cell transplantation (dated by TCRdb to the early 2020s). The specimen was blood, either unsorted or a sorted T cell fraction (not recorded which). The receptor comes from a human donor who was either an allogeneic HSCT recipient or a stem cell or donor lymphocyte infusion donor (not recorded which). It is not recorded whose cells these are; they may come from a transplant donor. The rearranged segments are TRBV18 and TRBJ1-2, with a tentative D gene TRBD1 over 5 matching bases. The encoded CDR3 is CASSPPKGNYTF. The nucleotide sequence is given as TGTGCCAGCTCACCACCGAAGGGGAACTACACCTTC.